This record looks at one T cell receptor (beta chain) sequence and its context. The antigen remains unidentified. This specimen comes from a study of T cell repertoires in ileal Crohn's disease. About the research overall: Median disease duration was about 8.2 years; around 35% smoked at surgery.

The germline gives CDR1 LGHNA, CDR2 YSLEER. J gave up 10 bases and V 4 bases, and 23 bases lay outside the gene matches. The CDR3 covers 19 residues. Overall study results and limits: Within the first postoperative year, endoscopy came at median roughly 6.9 months. Every patient over 26.8% clonality showed endoscopic recurrence. Sorted CD8 T cells held more high-frequency clones than CD4.

Time point of the sample: neoterminal ileum biopsy at postoperative endoscopy, about 6 months after surgery. Only in-frame clones appear in the TCRdb table, and some are missing; sequencing was by immunoSEQ multiplex PCR. Seen here are more than 600 clones, roughly 91% observed once, and the top ten hold about 18%. Input material: ileal tissue. This receptor was identified in an adult with Crohn's disease. This chain joins TRBV4-3 and TRBJ2-1; 9 bases are a match to TRBD2. The CDR3 here is CASSRVWLVAGAGGEEQFF. The CDR3 DNA is TGCGCCAGCAGCCGGGTTTGGTTGGTAGCGGGAGCCGGGGGAGAGGAGCAGTTCTTC.